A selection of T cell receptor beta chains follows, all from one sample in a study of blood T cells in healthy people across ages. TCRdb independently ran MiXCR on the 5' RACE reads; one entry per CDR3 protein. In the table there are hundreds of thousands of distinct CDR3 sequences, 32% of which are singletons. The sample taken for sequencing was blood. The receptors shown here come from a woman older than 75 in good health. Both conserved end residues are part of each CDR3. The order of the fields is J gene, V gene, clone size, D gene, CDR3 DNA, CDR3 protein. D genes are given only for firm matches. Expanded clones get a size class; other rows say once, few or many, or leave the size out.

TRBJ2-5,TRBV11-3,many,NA,TGTGCCAGCAGCTTAGGCCAGGACCAAGAGACCCAGTACTTC,CASSLGQDQETQYF
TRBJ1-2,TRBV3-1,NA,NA,TGTGCCAGCAGCCAAGAGTCCAGATCCGGCTACACCTTC,CASSQESRSGYTF
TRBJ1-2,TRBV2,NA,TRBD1,TGTGCCAGCAGTACGCGGACAGGGAACTATGGCTACACCTTC,CASSTRTGNYGYTF
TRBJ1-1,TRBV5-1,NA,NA,TGCGCCAGCAGCCCGGGTATGGGGAACATTGAAGCTTTCTTT,CASSPGMGNIEAFF
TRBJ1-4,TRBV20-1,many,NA,TGCAGTGCTGACGAAGTTAATGAAAAACTGTTTTTT,CSADEVNEKLFF
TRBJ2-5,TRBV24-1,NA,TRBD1,TGTGCCACCAGCGATTTAGGGATAGGGGGCGTCGAGACCCAGTACTTC,CATSDLGIGGVETQYF
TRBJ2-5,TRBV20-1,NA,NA,TGCAGTGTTCCCGTATTCCAGGGAAGCATACGAGAGACCCAGTACTTC,CSVPVFQGSIRETQYF
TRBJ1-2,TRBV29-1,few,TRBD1,TGCAGCGTCCGAACAGGGGGCTGGATGGATGGCTACACCTTC,CSVRTGGWMDGYTF
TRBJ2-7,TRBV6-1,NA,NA,TGTGCCAGCAGGCCTGGTGGGACTCCCTACGAGCAGTACTTC,CASRPGGTPYEQYF
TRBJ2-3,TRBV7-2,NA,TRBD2,TGTGCCAGCAGCTTAGTTAGCGGGTCGCGGGATACGCAGTATTTT,CASSLVSGSRDTQYF
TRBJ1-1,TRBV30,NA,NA,TGTGCCTGGAGTTCTCCCGACGGGAACACTGAAGCTTTCTTT,CAWSSPDGNTEAFF
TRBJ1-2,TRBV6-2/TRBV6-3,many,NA,TGTGCCAGCAGGCCGGACGGATATGGCTACACCTTC,CASRPDGYGYTF
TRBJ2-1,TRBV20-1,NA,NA,TGCAGTGCTAGAGATCAGGGGTACCCCTACAATGAGCAGTTCTTC,CSARDQGYPYNEQFF
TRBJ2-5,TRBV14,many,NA,TGTGCCAGCAGCTCGTGGGGGCAAGAGACCCAGTACTTC,CASSSWGQETQYF
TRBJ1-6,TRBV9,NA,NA,TGTGCCAGCAGCGTCGGCAGGGAGGTATTATCACCCCTCCACTTT,CASSVGREVLSPLHF
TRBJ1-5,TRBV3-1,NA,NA,TGTGCCAGCAGCCAAAGAGGGATGGATCAGCCCCAGCATTTT,CASSQRGMDQPQHF
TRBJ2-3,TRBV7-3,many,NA,TGTGCCAGCAGCTCAGGCGCCTATCCGCAGTATTTT,CASSSGAYPQYF
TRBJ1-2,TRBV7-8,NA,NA,TGTGCCAGCAGCTTAGCGGGCCAGACTAGTACCTACACCTTC,CASSLAGQTSTYTF
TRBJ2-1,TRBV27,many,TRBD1,TGTGCCAGCAGTTTATCTACAGGGGGGTACAATGAGCAGTTCTTC,CASSLSTGGYNEQFF
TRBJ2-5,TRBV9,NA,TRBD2,TGTGCCAGCAGCCCGGGACTAGCGGGGGGGAGTGAAAGGGAGACCCAGTACTTC,CASSPGLAGGSERETQYF
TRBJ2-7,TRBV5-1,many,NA,TGCGCCAGCAGCGCAGACCCGGGCTACGAGCAGTACTTC,CASSADPGYEQYF
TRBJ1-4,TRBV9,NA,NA,TGTGCCAGCAGCCGTACCAGGGCTTTAAGTAAAAAACTGTTTTTT,CASSRTRALSKKLFF
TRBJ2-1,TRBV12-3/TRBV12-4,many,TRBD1,TGTGCCAGCACCCCTAGGGACAGGAACAATGAGCAGTTCTTC,CASTPRDRNNEQFF
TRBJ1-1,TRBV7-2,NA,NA,TGTGCCAGCAGCAATACTAGGGGAAGCGCTGAAGCTTTCTTT,CASSNTRGSAEAFF
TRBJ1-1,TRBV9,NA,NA,TGTGCCAGCAGCGTAGTAGGAGGGAACACTGAAGCTTTCTTT,CASSVVGGNTEAFF
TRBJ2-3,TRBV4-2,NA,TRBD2,TGTGCCAGCAGCCAAAGGTTCGGGACTAGCGGGGGGGGCAGCACAGATACGCAGTATTTT,CASSQRFGTSGGGSTDTQYF
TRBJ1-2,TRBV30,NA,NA,TGTGCCTGGAGTGCAAAAGGTGGCTATGGCTACACCTTC,CAWSAKGGYGYTF
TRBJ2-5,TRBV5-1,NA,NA,TGCGCCAGCAGCTTGGACAGGCGAGTCCAAGAGACCCAGTACTTC,CASSLDRRVQETQYF
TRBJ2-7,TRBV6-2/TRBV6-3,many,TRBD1,TGTGCCAGCATGGACAGGAGGAATCGCTACGAGCAGTACTTC,CASMDRRNRYEQYF
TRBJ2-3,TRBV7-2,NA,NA,TGTGCCAGCAGCTCCGGGATGAGTCCTCCCACAGATACGCAGTATTTT,CASSSGMSPPTDTQYF
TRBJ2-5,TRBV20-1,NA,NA,TGCAGTGCTAGGGGGGACCAACAAGAGACCCAGTACTTC,CSARGDQQETQYF
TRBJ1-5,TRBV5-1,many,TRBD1,TGCGCCAGCAGCGAAGGACAGGGGGATTGGAGCAATCAGCCCCAGCATTTT,CASSEGQGDWSNQPQHF
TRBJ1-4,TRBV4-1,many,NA,TGCGCCAGCAGCCAAGTCCCAGGGTATGGAGAAAAACTGTTTTTT,CASSQVPGYGEKLFF
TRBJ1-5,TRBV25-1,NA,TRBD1,TGTGCCAACAGTGATGGGACAGGGCGAGGGCCCCAGCATTTT,CANSDGTGRGPQHF
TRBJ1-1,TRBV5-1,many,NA,TGCGCCAGCAGCCCCCACACGACTTTGAACACTGAAGCTTTCTTT,CASSPHTTLNTEAFF
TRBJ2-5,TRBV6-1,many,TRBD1,TGTGCCAGCAAGGACAGGGGAAGGCAAGAGACCCAGTACTTC,CASKDRGRQETQYF
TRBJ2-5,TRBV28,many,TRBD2,TGTGCCAGCAGTTCCCGACTAGCTGGGGAGACCCAGTACTTC,CASSSRLAGETQYF